Listed here are 8 T cell receptor beta chains from one sample, sequenced in a study of blood T cells in healthy people across ages. Next came a second PCR, run for about 7 to 12 cycles, which used a sample-barcoded 5' primer along with a J-beta primer mix. One entry per CDR3 protein, called by TCRdb with MiXCR from the 5' RACE reads. The profile shows 1.5 million to 2 million distinct CDR3 sequences, 28% of them singletons. The sequencing input was blood. All receptors derive from a woman under 40 in good health.

This clonotype has more than one count but fewer than ten. The chain employs TRBV3-1 and TRBJ2-1, with unresolved D. The CDR3 totals 13 residues. Germline V lookup: CDR1 LGHDT, CDR2 YNNKEL (reference sequence). V gave up 3 bases and J gave up 6 bases, with 9 bases separating them. The CDR3 loop is CASSHSLANEQFF. CDR3 sequence (DNA): TGTGCCAGCAGCCATAGTCTGGCCAATGAGCAGTTCTTC.

The chain recombines TRBV14 with TRBJ2-1; D not resolved. The length of the CDR3 is 12 residues. The V gene's germline CDR1 is SGHDN and CDR2 FVKESK. V lost 2 bases to trimming and J lost 8 bases, with 7 bases between them. The CDR3: CASSQYGYEQFF. As DNA, the CDR3 is TGTGCCAGCAGCCAATATGGTTATGAGCAGTTCTTC.

The V gene is TRBV20-1, the J gene TRBJ2-4, with 7 bases identical to TRBD2. The CDR3 length is 14 residues. CDR1 is DFQATT and CDR2 is SNEGSKA in the germline V gene (reference sequence). Trimming removed 3 bases from V and 3 bases from J; junction bases left unmatched: 5. CDR3 nucleotide sequence: TGCAGTGCTAGCCGCGGGAGTGTCAAAAACATTCAGTACTTC. Its protein is CSASRGSVKNIQYF.

This clonotype was seen more than once but under ten times. It may be a read error: a sequence one base away is much more abundant. V gene TRBV20-1 combines with J gene TRBJ2-7; unclear D gene. The CDR3 loop spans 15 amino acids. V dropped 0 bases and J dropped 2 bases, with 14 bases sitting between them. CDR1 DFQATT and CDR2 SNEGSKA come from the germline V gene (reference sequence). The CDR3 is CSARDWDYSTYEQYF. The CDR3 nucleotides are TGCAGTGCTAGAGATTGGGATTATTCGACCTACGAGCAGTACTTC.

The chain combines TRBV10-2 with TRBJ2-3; tentatively, D is TRBD1 (5 bases). Trimming took 7 bases from V and 3 from J, leaving 14 bases between them. This CDR3 is built from 14 residues. Germline CDR1 is WSHSY and CDR2 is SAAADI. CDR3 nucleotide sequence: TGCGCCAGCACGCTAGGGGATGGAACAGATACGCAGTATTTT. This codes for CASTLGDGTDTQYF.

A few counts support this clonotype. V gene TRBV4-1 combines with J gene TRBJ1-2; D gene ambiguous. There are 16 residues in the CDR3. Trimming took off 0 bases at V and 4 bases at J, with 15 bases between the two ends. The germline gives CDR1 MGHRA, CDR2 YSYEKL. CDR3 sequence (DNA): TGCGCCAGCAGCCAAGATAGACACCATGAGGGCTATGGCTACACCTTC. Its protein is CASSQDRHHEGYGYTF.

The V call is TRBV20-1, the J call TRBJ2-1; D is perhaps TRBD1 (6 bases). Germline values: CDR1 DFQATT, CDR2 SNEGSKA (reference sequence). Trimming removed 6 bases at V and 5 bases at J, with 11 bases between. The CDR3 covers 12 residues. The CDR3 is CSAPRGNNEQFF. CDR3 nucleotides: TGCAGTGCACCGAGGGGGAACAATGAGCAGTTCTTC.

This clonotype was recorded many times. This CDR3 is CSARRAGGQETQYF. CDR3 coding DNA: TGCAGTGCTAGGAGAGCGGGGGGGCAAGAGACCCAGTACTTC. This rearrangement joins TRBV20-1 to TRBJ2-5; 10 positions match TRBD2. J gave up 2 bases and V 3 bases, and 3 bases lay outside the gene matches. The germline V gene has CDR1 DFQATT and CDR2 SNEGSKA (reference sequence). The length of the CDR3 is 14 residues.